These T cell receptor beta chains were read from a single sample in a study. TCRdb reanalysed the RT-PCR reads using MiXCR and keeps one entry per CDR3 protein. Among 550,000 to 750,000 distinct CDR3 sequences listed, approximately 14% were seen once. The sample consisted of memory CD4+ T cells from blood. The receptors come from a female donor in good health, serving as a healthy control. Each CDR3 is given with its conserved first and last residue. The D gene is left open where the match is weak. Not all rows give a size; the values are once, few, many and, for expanded clones, a class.

v_gene	abundance	j_gene	d_gene	CDR3aa	CDR3nt
TRBV7-2	many	TRBJ2-7	-	CASSLEGGAYEQYF	TGTGCCAGCAGCTTAGAGGGGGGAGCCTACGAGCAGTACTTC
TRBV7-9	many	TRBJ1-1	-	CASTLTGTNTEAFF	TGTGCCAGCACCTTAACAGGGACTAATACTGAAGCTTTCTTT
TRBV6-2/TRBV6-3	few	TRBJ2-1	-	CASRNGRGRTKDEQFF	TGTGCCAGCCGGAATGGGCGGGGGCGGACGAAAGATGAGCAGTTCTTC
TRBV3-1	-	TRBJ2-2	TRBD1	CASSQGDSRLGSLFF	TGTGCCAGCAGCCAAGGGGACAGCCGATTGGGGTCGCTGTTTTTT
TRBV5-1	-	TRBJ1-1	TRBD1	CASSFVGGDRVNTEAFF	TGCGCCAGCAGCTTCGTGGGAGGGGACAGGGTGAACACTGAAGCTTTCTTT
TRBV27	-	TRBJ1-5	-	CASSLRWQNSNQPQHF	TGTGCCAGCAGTTTAAGATGGCAGAATAGCAATCAGCCCCAGCATTTT
TRBV5-1	-	TRBJ1-1	-	CASSLGPTVNTEAFF	TGCGCCAGCAGCTTGGGGCCGACAGTGAACACTGAAGCTTTCTTT
TRBV20-1	-	TRBJ2-1	-	CSASQGGSDEQFF	TGCAGTGCTAGCCAGGGAGGTAGCGATGAGCAGTTCTTC
TRBV19	-	TRBJ2-2	-	CASLEVNTGELFF	TGTGCCAGTCTAGAAGTGAACACCGGGGAGCTGTTTTTT
TRBV15	many	TRBJ1-2	-	CATSREAGGLAGPNYGYTF	TGTGCCACCAGCAGAGAGGCAGGAGGCTTGGCTGGCCCTAACTATGGCTACACCTTC
TRBV20-1	many	TRBJ1-5	-	CSARSTYSNQPQHF	TGCAGTGCTAGGTCGACTTATAGCAATCAGCCCCAGCATTTT
TRBV27	few	TRBJ1-2	-	CASSLSSGVYGYTF	TGTGCCAGCAGTTTAAGTTCAGGAGTGTATGGCTACACCTTC
TRBV10-3	-	TRBJ2-7	-	CAISETGIGGYEQYF	TGTGCCATCAGTGAGACGGGGATTGGGGGCTACGAGCAGTACTTC
TRBV5-6	-	TRBJ1-2	TRBD1	CASSLPGGTGYTF	TGTGCCAGCAGCTTGCCAGGGGGAACGGGCTACACCTTC
TRBV7-2	few	TRBJ1-5	-	CASSYIWGSNQPQHF	TGTGCCAGCAGCTACATTTGGGGGAGCAATCAGCCCCAGCATTTT
TRBV27	-	TRBJ1-3	-	CASGAQGIQNTIYF	TGTGCCAGCGGGGCTCAGGGAATTCAAAACACCATATATTTT
TRBV12-3/TRBV12-4	many	TRBJ1-3	TRBD1	CASIRLTGDTIYF	TGTGCCAGCATACGACTTACAGGGGACACCATATATTTT
TRBV10-3	few	TRBJ2-7	TRBD1	CAISESGQGAGEQYF	TGTGCCATCAGTGAGTCGGGACAGGGGGCAGGGGAGCAGTACTTC
TRBV20-1	-	TRBJ1-3	-	CSARGSIWSGNTIYF	TGCAGTGCTAGAGGGAGTATCTGGTCTGGAAACACCATATATTTT
TRBV20-1	many	TRBJ2-1	TRBD2	CSARTGTSGSLFF	TGCAGTGCTAGGACCGGGACTAGCGGGAGTCTGTTCTTC
TRBV7-7	-	TRBJ2-2	-	CASSSDYNTGELFF	TGTGCCAGCAGCTCAGACTACAACACCGGGGAGCTGTTTTTT
TRBV20-1	-	TRBJ2-7	-	CSAREGGGRGAYEQYF	TGCAGTGCTAGAGAGGGTGGAGGCAGGGGCGCCTACGAGCAGTACTTC
TRBV7-2	-	TRBJ1-5	-	CASSERGRGFNQPQHF	TGTGCCAGCAGTGAAAGGGGCAGGGGTTTCAATCAGCCCCAGCATTTT
TRBV6-6	-	TRBJ1-6	-	CASSLGGNINSPLHF	TGTGCCAGCAGTCTTGGAGGGAATATTAATTCACCCCTCCACTTT
TRBV28	-	TRBJ2-2	-	CASSRALRTGELFF	TGTGCCAGCAGTCGAGCGCTTAGAACCGGGGAGCTGTTTTTT
TRBV5-1	many	TRBJ2-1	TRBD2	CASSLGSSGDNEQFF	TGCGCCAGCAGCTTGGGGTCTAGCGGGGACAATGAGCAGTTCTTC
TRBV20-1	few	TRBJ1-5	-	CSAGGGHQPQHF	TGCAGTGCTGGTGGTGGGCATCAGCCCCAGCATTTT
TRBV12-3/TRBV12-4	few	TRBJ1-1	-	CASSAAVSGEAFF	TGTGCCAGCAGTGCAGCCGTGAGTGGTGAAGCTTTCTTT
TRBV3-1	-	TRBJ2-3	-	CASSQGSADTQYF	TGTGCCAGCAGCCAAGGTTCAGCAGATACGCAGTATTTT
TRBV20-1	many	TRBJ2-1	TRBD1	CSARWTGVLYEQFF	TGCAGTGCTAGGTGGACAGGGGTTTTGTATGAGCAGTTCTTC
TRBV29-1	many	TRBJ2-6	TRBD2	CSVVAGGSGANVLTF	TGCAGCGTCGTAGCGGGAGGCTCTGGGGCCAACGTCCTGACTTTC
TRBV7-2	-	TRBJ2-7	TRBD2	CASKQAAGGPYEQYF	TGTGCCAGCAAACAAGCGGCGGGAGGGCCGTACGAGCAGTACTTC
TRBV20-1	-	TRBJ2-1	-	CSARDRGGEQFF	TGCAGTGCTAGAGATAGGGGCGGTGAGCAGTTCTTC
TRBV18	few	TRBJ2-7	TRBD2	CASSSTPPTSGTYEQYF	TGTGCCAGCTCATCGACGCCCCCGACTAGCGGTACCTACGAGCAGTACTTC
TRBV6-5	-	TRBJ2-7	-	CASSPGGLGNEQYF	TGTGCCAGCAGCCCTGGGGGGCTTGGGAACGAGCAGTACTTC
TRBV6-5	-	TRBJ1-6	-	CASSYSIHSDNSPLHF	TGTGCCAGCAGTTACTCGATCCACAGTGATAATTCACCCCTCCACTTT
TRBV5-6	once	TRBJ2-7	-	CASSFNWESGTYEQYF	TGTGCCAGCAGCTTCAATTGGGAGAGTGGGACCTACGAGCAGTACTTC
TRBV10-2	many	TRBJ2-7	TRBD1	CASRTPGQGRDEQYF	TGCGCCAGCAGAACACCAGGACAGGGTAGGGACGAGCAGTACTTC
TRBV28	few	TRBJ2-1	TRBD2	CASSPRLAGGDEQFF	TGTGCCAGCAGTCCGAGACTAGCGGGAGGGGATGAGCAGTTCTTC
TRBV20-1	few	TRBJ1-5	-	CSAQGDGNQPQHF	TGCAGTGCCCAAGGAGATGGCAATCAGCCCCAGCATTTT
TRBV27	few	TRBJ1-1	-	CASSYTGRTEAFF	TGTGCCAGCAGTTATACAGGGCGGACTGAAGCTTTCTTT
TRBV7-2	few	TRBJ2-5	-	CASSLAGISEETQYF	TGTGCCAGCAGCTTAGCAGGGATTAGTGAAGAGACCCAGTACTTC
TRBV10-2	many	TRBJ2-1	TRBD2	CASSGGLAGYNEQFF	TGCGCCAGCAGTGGAGGACTAGCGGGCTACAATGAGCAGTTCTTC
TRBV6-2/TRBV6-3	-	TRBJ2-5	-	CASRPQENQETQYF	TGTGCCAGCAGGCCCCAGGAGAACCAAGAGACCCAGTACTTC
TRBV4-2	-	TRBJ2-2	TRBD2	CASSQRTSVAGELFF	TGTGCCAGCAGCCAACGGACTAGCGTGGCCGGGGAGCTGTTTTTT
TRBV3-1	-	TRBJ1-4	-	CASSLGGAYEKLFF	TGTGCCAGCAGCCTCGGGGGCGCGTATGAAAAACTGTTTTTT
TRBV5-1	many	TRBJ2-1	TRBD1	CASSGQGRRSYNEQFF	TGCGCCAGCAGCGGACAGGGTCGGCGCTCCTACAATGAGCAGTTCTTC
TRBV29-1	many	TRBJ1-2	-	CSPWWADESGYTF	TGCAGCCCCTGGTGGGCAGATGAATCAGGCTACACCTTC
TRBV5-1	-	TRBJ2-7	TRBD1	CASSLGKGANEQYF	TGCGCCAGCAGCTTGGGAAAGGGGGCTAACGAGCAGTACTTC
TRBV20-1	many	TRBJ2-1	-	CSADTGNEQFF	TGCAGTGCTGACACAGGGAATGAGCAGTTCTTC
TRBV11-2	-	TRBJ2-2	TRBD2	CASSFTSGENTGELFF	TGTGCCAGCAGCTTTACTAGCGGAGAGAACACCGGGGAGCTGTTTTTT
TRBV28	-	TRBJ2-7	-	CASRSPGGGPNEQYF	TGTGCCAGCAGATCTCCAGGGGGAGGGCCTAACGAGCAGTACTTC
TRBV12-3/TRBV12-4	many	TRBJ2-1	TRBD1	CASSPPAGQGDYNEQFF	TGTGCCAGCAGTCCCCCAGCGGGACAGGGCGATTACAATGAGCAGTTCTTC
TRBV5-1	-	TRBJ2-3	TRBD2	CASSLVGRGGTDTQYF	TGCGCCAGCAGCTTGGTGGGACGGGGGGGCACAGATACGCAGTATTTT
TRBV5-6	few	TRBJ2-2	TRBD1	CASRAGTGWIGELFF	TGTGCCAGCAGGGCCGGGACAGGGTGGATCGGGGAGCTGTTTTTT
TRBV15	many	TRBJ2-1	-	CATSRGQGDNEQFF	TGTGCCACCAGCAGAGGGCAGGGTGACAATGAGCAGTTCTTC
TRBV4-1	many	TRBJ1-2	-	CASSQEITDRRYGYTF	TGCGCCAGCAGCCAAGAAATTACCGACAGGCGCTATGGCTACACCTTC